This T cell receptor (beta chain) comes out of a study of blood T cell repertoires in COVID-19. Study overall: Acute and convalescent COVID-19 samples came from the United States, Italy and Spain. Nucleic acid was either cDNA or gDNA, and it came from T cells, B-cell-depleted T cells, or PBMCs.

CDR1 and CDR2 from the germline V gene are MNHEY and SVGEGT. The CDR3 sequence is 15 residues long. With 2 bases removed from V and 1 base from J, the gap between germline ends came to 12 bases. Assay: immunoSEQ multiplex PCR; the TCRdb copy retains only in-frame clones and omits some. The sample has tens of thousands of clones, 86% seen once; the top ten hold just under 3%. The chain has TRBV6-2 or TRBV6-3 and TRBJ2-7; perhaps TRBD2 as D (6 bases). The TCR originated in a woman of 80 years or more with acute or convalescent COVID-19. Sequencing was done on a sample of peripheral blood. The CDR3 spells CASSYRGGESYEQYF. CDR3 in DNA: TGTGCCAGCAGTTACCGGGGAGGAGAGTCCTACGAGCAGTACTTC.